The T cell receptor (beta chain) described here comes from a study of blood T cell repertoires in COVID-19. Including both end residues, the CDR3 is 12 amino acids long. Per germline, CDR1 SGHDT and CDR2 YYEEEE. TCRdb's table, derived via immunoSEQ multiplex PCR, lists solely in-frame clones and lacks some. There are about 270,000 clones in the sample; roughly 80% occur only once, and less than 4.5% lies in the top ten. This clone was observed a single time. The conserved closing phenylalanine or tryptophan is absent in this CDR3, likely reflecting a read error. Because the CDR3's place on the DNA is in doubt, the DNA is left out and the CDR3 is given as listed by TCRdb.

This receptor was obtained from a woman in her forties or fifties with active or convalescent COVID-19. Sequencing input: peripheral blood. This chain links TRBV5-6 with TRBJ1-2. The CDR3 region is CASSLYRDAEAN.